This TCR beta chain stems from a study of T cell repertoires in cytomegalovirus infection. Across the study: Recently described HLA-C-restricted plus well-studied HLA-B-restricted CMV epitopes were used. Evidence of both CMV infection and a matching HLA type came from public TCR beta signatures.

Study-wide findings and caveats: CMV-specific TCR beta clonotypes restricted by HLA-C dominated the ex vivo response. Summed frequency of shared TCR beta families picked out CMV carriers who also had the relevant HLA.

Germline V CDR1 and CDR2: GTSNPN, SVGIG (reference sequence). V was trimmed by 2 bases and J by 2 bases, leaving 5 bases between them. The CDR3 contains 12 residues. Concerning this clonotype: No antigen is known for it.

A single record per CDR3 protein comes from TCRdb applying MiXCR to the reads. The sample lists hundreds of thousands of distinct CDR3 sequences, 25% to 35% seen once, with under 20% in the top ten. The receptor was isolated from a human donor in good health (CMV status not recorded). Some clones in this sample may be carry-over from other donors' samples. The sequences come from cultured PBMCs, collected from culture after CMV antigen stimulation. V and J are TRBV30 and TRBJ2-3, with D tentatively TRBD2 (5 bases). The CDR3 DNA follows: TGTGCCTGGAGTCGGGACACAGATACGCAGTATTTT. Its translation: CAWSRDTDTQYF.